What follows is one T cell receptor (beta chain) and its context. This entry belongs to a study of blood T cell repertoires in COVID-19. Study context: COVID-19 samples from acute and convalescent phases originated in the United States, Italy and Spain. In each case, the material was cDNA or gDNA derived from T cells, B-cell-depleted T cells, or PBMCs.

As originally analysed: Amplification from reference gene primers served as the basis for estimated nucleated cell counts. Clones were sequenced by immunoSEQ multiplex PCR, and TCRdb holds only the in-frame ones, with some missing. The DNA gave D and trimming, while V, J and clone size come from that table. This sample yields around 150,000 clones, of which about three quarters are seen a single time; about 15% belongs to the top ten. The germline gives CDR1 GTSNPN, CDR2 SVGIG (reference sequence). J lost 2 bases, V lost 8 bases, and 6 bases had no gene match. This CDR3 contains 13 residues. The sequenced sample was peripheral blood. This receptor was obtained from a man between 45 and 60 years old with acute or convalescent COVID-19. The chain carries TRBV30 and TRBJ1-1; TRBD1 agrees at 9 bases. The CDR3 DNA is TGTGCCGCCCGGACAGGGGTTAACACTGAAGCTTTCTTT. Protein sequence: CAARTGVNTEAFF.